The entry that follows covers one T cell receptor beta chain sequence. Its antigen is as yet unknown. The data are from a study of cytomegalovirus exposure and HLA in healthy donors. The study ran its PCR with 60 Vbeta and 13 Jbeta primers. Here immunoSEQ multiplex PCR was the method, and the copy in TCRdb shows in-frame clones only, minus some. The data contain about 100,000 clones, roughly 79% of them singletons. Notes on the study in general: Equally common other TCR beta chains were less clonally expanded than HLA-associated ones, a later analysis found. In a later analysis, an Asian-associated ancestry cluster reportedly showed fewer N-insertions than the 666-donor mean.

Input material: PBMCs. This TCR was sampled from a woman in her 70s in good health and CMV-seropositive.

The CDR3 DNA sequence: TGTGCCAGCAGCCCCCTATTCCGGGACAGGGTTAGCAATCAGCCCCAGCATTTT. As protein: CASSPLFRDRVSNQPQHF. V usage is TRBV5-5 and J usage is TRBJ1-5; TRBD1 matches 9 bases. The CDR3 is 18 amino acids. Germline CDR1 is SGHKS and CDR2 is YYEKEE (reference sequence). J gave up 0 bases and V 4 bases, and 11 bases lay outside the gene matches. The whole variable domain, filled in from reference TRBV5-5 and TRBJ1-5, reads DAGVTQSPTHLIKTRGQQVTLRCSPISGHKSVSWYQQVLGQGPQFIFQYYEKEERGRGNFPDRFSARQFPNYSSELNVNALLLGDSALYLCASSPLFRDRVSNQPQHFGDGTRLSIL.